Below are 27 T cell receptor beta chains sequenced from a single sample in a study of shared clonotypes between healthy human individuals. TCRdb's table, derived via immunoSEQ multiplex PCR, lists solely in-frame clones and lacks some. The profile shows around 440,000 clones, roughly three quarters of them singletons. The sequenced sample consisted of PBMCs. These receptors all stem from a woman aged 40 to 55 in good health. Some clones in this sample may be carry-over from other donors' samples.

In regard to this clone: A far larger clone is a single base away, which makes a read error likely. The chain carries TRBV28 and TRBJ1-2, with D tentatively TRBD1 (5 bases). This CDR3 contains 15 residues. Germline V CDR1 and CDR2: MDHEN, SYDVKM. DNA for the CDR3: TGTGCCGGCAGTCCTGTAGGCAGGGCAGGGTATGGCTACACCTTC. Residues: CAGSPVGRAGYGYTF.

V usage is TRBV4-3 and J usage is TRBJ1-6; no firm D call. The CDR3 extends over 15 amino acids. Looked up from germline, CDR1 is LGHNA and CDR2 is YSLEER. Between the trimmed V and J ends, which lost 4 bases and 4 bases, there was a span of 11 bases. The CDR3 loop is CASSPRPGYNSPLHF. DNA of the CDR3: TGCGCCAGCAGCCCGAGGCCCGGATATAATTCACCCCTCCACTTT.

The V call is TRBV6-1, the J call TRBJ2-3; D might be TRBD1 (5 bases). Per the germline V gene, CDR1 is MNHNS and CDR2 is SASEGT. The ends were cut back, 1 base at V and 2 bases at J, with 13 bases in the middle. The CDR3 runs to 16 residues. The CDR3 DNA is TGTGCCAGCAGTGAAGGGGGCAGCAGAGTCACAGATACGCAGTATTTT. Amino acid sequence: CASSEGGSRVTDTQYF.

The sample holds many counts of this clone. V gene TRBV19 combines with J gene TRBJ2-2; D is ambiguous. Trimming took off 3 bases at V and 3 bases at J, with 5 bases between the two ends. In germline, CDR1 is LNHDA, CDR2 SQIVND (reference sequence). CDR3 length: 13 amino acids. CDR3 DNA: TGTGCCAGTAGTATTGAGTACACCGGGGAGCTGTTTTTT. Its protein product is CASSIEYTGELFF.

As to this clone: Possible read error: a much larger clone is one base away. The chain has TRBV6-5 and TRBJ2-1, with D uncertain. The V gene's germline CDR1 is MNHEY and CDR2 SVGAGI. The CDR3 is made up of 15 amino acids. The CDR3, as DNA: TGTGCCAGCAGATACTCGCCGTCGAAAATGGGAGAGCAGTTCTTC. Its translation: CASRYSPSKMGEQFF.

V is TRBV7-9 and J is TRBJ2-5; the D gene is possibly TRBD2 (6 bases). Trimming cost V 1 base and J 4 bases, with 13 bases left between them. CDR3 length: 15 residues. Germline assignment: CDR1 SEHNR and CDR2 FQNEAQ (reference sequence). CDR3 protein: CASSLVRGIGETQYF. The CDR3, as DNA: TGTGCCAGCAGCTTAGTACGGGGGATCGGAGAGACCCAGTACTTC.

J is TRBJ1-2 and V is TRBV19; D is perhaps TRBD1 (5 bases). V lost 3 bases, J lost 5 bases, and 10 bases lay in between. The CDR3 is 13 amino acids. Germline loops: CDR1 LNHDA, CDR2 SQIVND (reference sequence). DNA of the CDR3: TGTGCCAGTAGTATCGAGAGGGGATATGGCTACACCTTC. Protein product: CASSIERGYGYTF.

The chain recombines TRBV19 with TRBJ1-5; D is ambiguous. V lost 5 bases and J 3 bases, leaving 11 bases between the germline ends. The CDR3 spans 14 residues. CDR1 is LNHDA, CDR2 SQIVND, per germline (reference sequence). The CDR3 sequence: CASSPGPHNQPQHF. CDR3 DNA sequence: TGTGCCAGTAGTCCAGGACCCCACAATCAGCCCCAGCATTTT.

The chain is built from TRBV7-8 and TRBJ2-5, with TRBD2 matching over 7 bases. The CDR3 is made up of 19 amino acids. Germline V gene lookup returns CDR1 SGHVS and CDR2 FQNEAQ. V shed 3 bases, J shed 4 bases, and the junction held 20 bases outside the gene matches. Here the CDR3 reads CASSFLNWVGEGRVETQYF. The CDR3 region has the DNA TGTGCCAGCAGCTTTCTCAACTGGGTAGGGGAGGGCCGGGTAGAGACCCAGTACTTC.

The J gene is TRBJ1-4, the V gene TRBV6-5; tentative D call: TRBD1 (5 bases). The CDR3 is made up of 13 amino acids. Germline CDR1 is MNHEY and CDR2 is SVGAGI. Deletions cut 7 bases from V and 3 bases from J, with 9 bases between. The CDR3 sequence is CASMQGSNEKLFF. The CDR3 DNA follows: TGTGCCAGCATGCAGGGCTCTAATGAAAAACTGTTTTTT.

The chain has TRBV10-3 and TRBJ2-7; maybe TRBD2 (5 bases). The germline gives CDR1 ENHRY, CDR2 SYGVKD. V gave up 10 bases and J gave up 5 bases, with 18 bases separating them. The CDR3 has 13 amino acids. In DNA, the CDR3 is TGTGCCACCCGTGGCGACCCGGGGAACGAGCAGTACTTC. Translated: CATRGDPGNEQYF.

Of note for this clone: The likely explanation is a read error, given a far larger clone one base away. Other DNA sequences in the sample encode the same CDR3. V and J are TRBV4-2 and TRBJ2-7; 10 nucleotides align to TRBD2. The length of the CDR3 is 17 residues. The germline V gene has CDR1 LGHNA and CDR2 YNFKEQ. The DNA of the CDR3 is TGTGCCAGCAGCCAAGAAAGCCCAGCGGGAGGGCCCTACGAGCAGTACTTT. It codes for CASSQESPAGGPYEQYF.

Concerning this clone: A far more abundant clone sits one base away, making this likely a read error. This chain links TRBV11-3 with TRBJ2-5, with 13 bases lining up with TRBD2. With V trimmed by 5 bases and J by 2 bases, 2 bases remained unmatched. From germline, CDR1 is SGHNT and CDR2 YENEEA. This CDR3 comprises 15 residues. CDR3 sequence: CASSPGLAGQETQYF. The CDR3 nucleotides are TGTGCCAGCAGCCCGGGACTAGCGGGACAAGAGACCCAGTACTTC.

This clone appeared a few times. This chain joins TRBV29-1 and TRBJ2-7, with D unclear. Germline V CDR1 and CDR2: SQVTM, ANQGSEA. The V and J ends lost 4 bases and 6 bases respectively, with 10 bases between them. This CDR3 is 11 amino acids long. The CDR3 is CSVGPAGEQYF. In DNA form, the CDR3 reads TGCAGCGTTGGGCCAGCTGGCGAGCAGTACTTC.

CDR3 coding DNA: TGTGCCAGCAGCTCCGGGACTAGCCCATCACGGGCCTACAATGAGCAGTTCTTC. Translation gives CASSSGTSPSRAYNEQFF. The genes are TRBV5-4 and TRBJ2-1; 9 nucleotides line up with TRBD2. CDR3 length: 18 amino acids. CDR1 and CDR2 (germline): SGHNT, YYREEE (reference sequence). After removal of 3 bases from V and 2 bases from J, the junction contained 12 bases not matched to a gene.

The rearrangement links TRBV7-2 to TRBJ1-1; D is undetermined. Per the germline V gene, CDR1 is SGHTA and CDR2 is FQGNSA. The CDR3 loop spans 14 amino acids. V was cut by 2 bases and J by 10 bases, with 17 bases left in between. The CDR3, as DNA: TGTGCCAGCAGCTTAAGTATGACCCTGCAAGGAGCTTTCTTT. Translated, it gives CASSLSMTLQGAFF.

There are a few counts of this clone. This could be a read error, since a much larger clone is one nucleotide away. The chain employs TRBV27 and TRBJ2-1; D perhaps matches TRBD1 (5 bases). V lost 6 bases and J lost 3, with 9 bases in between. CDR3 size: 13 residues. Germline V lookup: CDR1 MNHEY, CDR2 SMNVEV (reference sequence). CDR3 protein: CASRWGRYNEQFF. CDR3 nucleotides: TGTGCCAGCAGGTGGGGCCGCTACAATGAGCAGTTCTTC.

The chain employs TRBV6-4 and TRBJ2-7; possible D gene TRBD2, 6 bases. Germline CDR1 is MRHNA and CDR2 is SNTAGT. The CDR3 loop spans 13 amino acids. V lost 6 bases to trimming and J lost 3 bases, with 12 bases between them. For the CDR3, the DNA is TGTGCCAGCAGCCTTGTGGGGGGCTACGAGCAGTACTTC. The encoded protein is CASSLVGGYEQYF.

This chain links TRBV11-3 with TRBJ2-7, with 8 bases fitting TRBD2. Germline CDR1 is SGHNT and CDR2 is YENEEA. The V and J ends lost 2 bases and 3 bases, in that order; junction bases with no gene match: 3. The CDR3 runs to 14 residues. CDR3 nucleotides: TGTGCCAGCAGCTTACTCGGGAGGGACTACGAGCAGTACTTC. Its protein product is CASSLLGRDYEQYF.

The rearrangement uses TRBV7-8 and TRBJ1-1; unclear D gene. Germline V gives CDR1 SGHVS, CDR2 FQNEAQ. Trimming removed 5 bases at V and 0 bases at J, with 13 bases between. CDR3 length: 15 amino acids. CDR3 nucleotide sequence: TGTGCCAGCAGCCCTCGGACTTTAATGAACACTGAAGCTTTCTTT. Translated, it gives CASSPRTLMNTEAFF. Full variable domain (remainder filled in from reference TRBV7-8 and TRBJ1-1): GAGVSQSPRYKVAKRGQDVALRCDPISGHVSLFWYQQALGQGPEFLTYFQNEAQLDKSGLPSDRFFAERPEGSVSTLKIQRTQQEDSAVYLCASSPRTLMNTEAFFGQGTRLTVV.

The J gene is TRBJ1-6, the V gene TRBV6-6; a possible D gene is TRBD1 (5 bases). Germline lookup yields CDR1 MNHNY and CDR2 SVGAGI (reference sequence). The CDR3 spans 14 residues. The V gene lost 5 bases and the J gene lost 6 bases, with 11 bases spanning the gap. In nucleotides, the CDR3 is TGTGCCAGCAGTCCGGGACGGCCTAATTCACCCCTCCACTTT. Its translation is CASSPGRPNSPLHF.

This clone was seen a single time. The genes are TRBV29-1 and TRBJ2-2; no clear D gene. The CDR3 is made up of 13 amino acids. Germline loops: CDR1 SQVTM, CDR2 ANQGSEA. Between the trimmed V and J ends, which lost 6 bases and 6 bases, there was a span of 14 bases. CDR3 sequence (DNA): TGCAGCGTAAACAGAGGTTCAGCCGGGGAGCTGTTTTTT. Amino acids: CSVNRGSAGELFF.

In the case of this clone: A far larger clone is one nucleotide away, so this likely arose from a read error. The sample holds other DNA sequences that translate to the same CDR3. V and J are TRBV18 and TRBJ1-2; no firm D call. Trimming stripped 3 bases from V and 2 bases from J, with 7 bases between. The CDR3 has 13 residues. Germline V lookup: CDR1 KGHSH, CDR2 LQKENI. The CDR3 loop is CASSPRQNYGYTF. As DNA, the CDR3 is TGTGCCAGCTCACCTCGGCAGAACTATGGCTACACCTTC.

This clone was picked up one time. The V and J genes are TRBV6-1 and TRBJ2-7; TRBD1 matches 7 bases. The CDR3 consists of 14 residues. Looked up from germline, CDR1 is MNHNS and CDR2 is SASEGT. The junction had 8 bases not matched to a gene; V was cut back by 6 bases and J by 3 bases. The CDR3 sequence is CASRHPGTVYEQYF. The CDR3 DNA is TGTGCCAGCAGGCACCCCGGGACAGTCTACGAGCAGTACTTC.

This chain uses TRBV28 with TRBJ2-5; 9 nucleotides align to TRBD1. The V gene end was trimmed by 6 bases and the J gene end by 7 bases; junction bases not matched to a gene: 12. Germline V gene lookup returns CDR1 MDHEN and CDR2 SYDVKM. This CDR3 region has 15 residues. For the CDR3, the DNA is TGTGCCAGCAGCCCAGGGACAGGGTCGGTTATGACCCAGTACTTC. Amino acids: CASSPGTGSVMTQYF.

The chain employs TRBV6-5 and TRBJ1-4; D possibly corresponds to TRBD1 (6 bases). CDR1 is MNHEY and CDR2 is SVGAGI in the germline V gene. This CDR3 contains 16 residues. V was cut by 0 bases and J by 6 bases, with 14 bases left in between. CDR3: CASSYSGQVDYEKLFF. The CDR3, as DNA: TGTGCCAGCAGTTACTCGGGACAAGTTGACTATGAAAAACTGTTTTTT.

The table lists this clone with a count of one. This probably arose from a read error, given a far larger clone one base away. The chain links TRBV30 to TRBJ1-4; TRBD1 might be the D (6 bases). Per germline, CDR1 GTSNPN and CDR2 SVGIG (reference sequence). The CDR3 runs 15 residues. The V and J ends lost 0 bases and 7 bases respectively, with 15 bases between them. CDR3 sequence reads: CAWSVRVGGFEKLFF. As DNA, the CDR3 is TGTGCCTGGAGTGTTCGGGTAGGGGGTTTTGAAAAACTGTTTTTT.